This paragraph reports one T cell receptor beta chain. This CDR3 spans 15 amino acids. Germline-derived CDR1 and CDR2 are LGHDT and YNNKEL (reference sequence). The V segment lost 5 bases and the J segment 8 bases; nucleotides outside the gene matches: 9. These data come from a study of response to subunit inactivated influenza vaccine. TCRdb re-called the RT-PCR reads through MiXCR, storing one row per CDR3 protein. The data show fewer than 800,000 distinct CDR3 sequences, about 15% seen once. The sample consisted of PBMCs from blood, taken 12 days after vaccination. The genes are TRBV3-1 and TRBJ1-4, with 9 bases identical to TRBD1. The TCR was taken from a man between 50 and 59 years old who received an inactivated influenza vaccine. The CDR3 region is CASSLRTGAGEKLFF. As DNA, the CDR3 is TGTGCCAGCAGCTTGCGGACAGGGGCGGGGGAAAAACTGTTTTTT.